The source of this T cell receptor (beta chain) is a study of cytomegalovirus exposure and HLA in healthy donors. Study results and caveats: Earlier analysis found most TCR beta V segments productive about 90% or about 30% of the time. In a later analysis, TCR beta V- and J-gene trimming was associated with a missense DCLRE1C variant.

The PCR used 60 Vbeta and 13 Jbeta primers. The assay was immunoSEQ multiplex PCR, and TCRdb's table has in-frame clones only and misses some. Here the sample spans 150,000 to 200,000 clones, about 70% being singletons. Comments on this clone: Its antigen is as yet unknown.

Per the germline V gene, CDR1 is MDHEN and CDR2 is SYDVKM. CDR3 length: 15 amino acids. The J segment lost 2 bases and the V segment lost 4 bases, leaving 8 bases of the junction unmatched. This chain links TRBV28 with TRBJ2-7, with 7 bases aligning to TRBD1. Material for sequencing was PBMCs. The origin of this receptor is a woman in her 30s in good health and CMV-seronegative. CDR3 DNA sequence: TGTGCCAGCAGTTCATCCGGGACAGCCGCCTACGAGCAGTACTTC. It is translated as CASSSSGTAAYEQYF.